This passage covers 13 T cell receptor beta chains from one sample sequenced in a study of early T cells in non-severe SARS-CoV-2 infection. TCRdb passed the 5' RACE reads through MiXCR, listing each CDR3 protein once. Of 55,000 to 70,000 distinct CDR3 sequences listed, roughly 5% are singletons. Specimen: whole blood. Every receptor here comes from an adult who was a healthcare worker with PCR-confirmed SARS-CoV-2 infection or an uninfected control (not recorded which).

This clonotype has a count of ten or more. CDR3: CASTLNRGGQETQYF. CDR3 sequence (DNA): TGCGCCAGCACCTTAAACAGGGGTGGCCAAGAGACCCAGTACTTC. This chain links TRBV5-1 with TRBJ2-5; 7 bases are a match to TRBD1. Per the germline V gene, CDR1 is SGHRS and CDR2 is YFSETQ. This CDR3 is 15 amino acids long. V was pared by 6 bases and J by 1 base, with 9 bases of the junction left unmatched.

The V gene is TRBV6-5, the J gene TRBJ2-1, with no clear D. The CDR3 length is 17 residues. Trimming cost V 6 bases and J 7 bases, with 25 bases left between them. Looked up from germline, CDR1 is MNHEY and CDR2 is SVGAGI. The CDR3 coding sequence is TGTGCCAGCAGACTTCGGCTCCTCCCGGGTTTGGGGAATGAGCAGTTCTTC. Its protein product is CASRLRLLPGLGNEQFF.

In this sample, this clonotype turned up a few times. The chain recombines TRBV7-8 with TRBJ2-7; D call uncertain. Trimming removed 1 base from V and 2 bases from J, with 12 bases in between. Per the germline V gene, CDR1 is SGHVS and CDR2 is FQNEAQ. There are 15 residues in the CDR3. CDR3 sequence (DNA): TGTGCCAGCAGCTTAGGAGTGGTACTTACCTACGAGCAGTACTTC. This encodes CASSLGVVLTYEQYF.

A few counts support this clonotype. The chain carries TRBV3-1 and TRBJ1-2, with D tentatively TRBD1 (5 bases). CDR3 size: 14 residues. The V end was cut by 1 base, the J end by 7 bases, with 13 bases between. Germline values: CDR1 LGHDT, CDR2 YNNKEL (reference sequence). CDR3 bases: TGTGCCAGCAGCCAAGTTTCAGGGTCGGGTGGCTACACCTTC. Encoded protein: CASSQVSGSGGYTF.

This clonotype was detected ten times or more. The chain couples TRBV11-2 to TRBJ1-6; D may be TRBD1 (6 bases). There are 15 residues in the CDR3. The ends were cut back, 5 bases at V and 9 bases at J, with 17 bases in the middle. Germline values: CDR1 SGHAT, CDR2 FQNNGV. CDR3 sequence reads: CASSTLRQGSSPLHF. The CDR3 nucleotides are TGTGCCAGCAGCACCCTGCGGCAGGGGAGTTCACCCCTCCACTTT.

In this sample, this clonotype turned up a few times. The chain is built from TRBV7-6 and TRBJ1-1, with 9 bases that match TRBD1. V lost 6 bases and J lost 4; bases outside the gene matches: 3. In germline, CDR1 is SGHVS, CDR2 FNYEAQ. There are 13 residues in the CDR3. CDR3 sequence reads: CASSRTGATEAFF. In nucleotides, the CDR3 is TGTGCCAGCAGTCGGACAGGGGCCACTGAAGCTTTCTTT.

This clonotype turned up a few times. V is TRBV5-6 and J is TRBJ2-7; possibly TRBD1 or TRBD2 for D (5 bases each). The length of the CDR3 is 15 residues. Looked up from germline, CDR1 is SGHDT and CDR2 is YYEEEE. Trimming pared 8 bases from V and 6 bases from J, leaving 24 bases between. The chain's CDR3 is CASGLGDWLSAEQYF. The CDR3 DNA sequence: TGTGCCAGTGGCTTGGGGGATTGGCTGTCGGCCGAGCAGTACTTC.

This clonotype appeared many times. J is TRBJ2-5 and V is TRBV3-1; D ambiguous. V lost 1 base, J lost 5 bases, and 11 bases lay in between. The CDR3 covers 14 residues. The V gene's germline CDR1 is LGHDT and CDR2 YNNKEL (reference sequence). The CDR3 protein is CASSQVIISETQYF. Written as DNA, the CDR3 is TGTGCCAGCAGCCAAGTTATAATCTCGGAGACCCAGTACTTC.

This clonotype was counted ten times or more. The chain joins TRBV3-1 to TRBJ2-7; 7 positions match TRBD1. Germline loops: CDR1 LGHDT, CDR2 YNNKEL (reference sequence). Trimming took 4 bases from V and 3 from J; bases not matched to a gene: 6. This CDR3 has 14 residues. The CDR3 bases are TGTGCCAGCAGCCGTAGGACAGGACACTACGAGCAGTACTTC. Translated: CASSRRTGHYEQYF.

This clonotype has at least ten counts. This chain's CDR3 is CASSQRREAQYF. DNA for the CDR3: TGTGCCAGCAGCCAAAGGCGGGAGGCGCAGTATTTT. This chain connects TRBV7-2 to TRBJ2-3; 8 bases are shared with TRBD2. The CDR3 has 12 amino acids. With V trimmed by 5 bases and J by 10 bases, 5 bases remained unmatched. Germline loops: CDR1 SGHTA, CDR2 FQGNSA.

This clonotype was picked up a small number of times. CDR3 residues: CASSLTRNNSPLHF. CDR3 DNA: TGTGCCAGCAGCCTTACCAGGAATAATTCACCCCTCCACTTT. V and J are TRBV27 and TRBJ1-6; D gene ambiguous. This CDR3 comprises 14 residues. V was trimmed by 6 bases and J by 5 bases, leaving 11 bases between them. The germline V gene encodes CDR1 MNHEY and CDR2 SMNVEV (reference sequence).

This clonotype was observed a few times. The chain uses TRBV18 and TRBJ2-7; tentatively, D is TRBD2 (5 bases). This CDR3 spans 15 amino acids. Per the germline V gene, CDR1 is KGHSH and CDR2 is LQKENI. Between the trimmed V and J ends, which lost 0 bases and 0 bases, there was a span of 9 bases. The DNA for the CDR3 is TGTGCCAGCTCACCACCGGGCCGGGGCTCCTACGAGCAGTACTTC. It translates to CASSPPGRGSYEQYF.

This clonotype was seen ten or more times. The CDR3 sequence: CASSFTQGANEQFF. CDR3 coding DNA: TGTGCCAGCAGCTTTACGCAGGGGGCGAATGAGCAGTTCTTC. This rearrangement joins TRBV11-3 to TRBJ2-1; 8 positions agree with TRBD1. There are 14 residues in the CDR3. Germline V gives CDR1 SGHNT, CDR2 YENEEA. The V gene end was trimmed by 3 bases and the J gene end by 7 bases; junction bases not matched to a gene: 5.